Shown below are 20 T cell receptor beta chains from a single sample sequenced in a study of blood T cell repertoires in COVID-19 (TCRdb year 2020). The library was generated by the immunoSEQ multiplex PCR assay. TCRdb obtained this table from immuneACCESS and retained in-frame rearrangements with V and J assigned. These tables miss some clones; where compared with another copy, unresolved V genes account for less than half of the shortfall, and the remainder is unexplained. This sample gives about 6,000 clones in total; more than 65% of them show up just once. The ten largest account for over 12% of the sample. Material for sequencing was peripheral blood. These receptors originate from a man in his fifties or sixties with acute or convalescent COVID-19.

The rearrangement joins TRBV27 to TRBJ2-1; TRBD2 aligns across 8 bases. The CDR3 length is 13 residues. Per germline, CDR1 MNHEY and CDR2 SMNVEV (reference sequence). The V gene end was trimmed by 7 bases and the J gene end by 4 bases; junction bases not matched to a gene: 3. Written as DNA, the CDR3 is TGTGCCAGCACTAGCGGGCCTTACAATGAGCAGTTCTTC. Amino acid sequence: CASTSGPYNEQFF.

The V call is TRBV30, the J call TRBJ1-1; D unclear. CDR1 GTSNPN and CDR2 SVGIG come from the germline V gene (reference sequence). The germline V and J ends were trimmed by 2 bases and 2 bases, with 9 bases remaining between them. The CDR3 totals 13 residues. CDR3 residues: CAWSKVANTEAFF. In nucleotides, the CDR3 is TGTGCCTGGAGTAAAGTGGCAAACACTGAAGCTTTCTTT.

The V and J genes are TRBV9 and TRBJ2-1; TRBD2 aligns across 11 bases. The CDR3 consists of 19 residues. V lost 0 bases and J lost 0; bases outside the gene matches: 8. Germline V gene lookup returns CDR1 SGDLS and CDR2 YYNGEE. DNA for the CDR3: TGTGCCAGCAGCGTAGATGCGACTAGCGGGGTGAGCTCCTACAATGAGCAGTTCTTC. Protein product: CASSVDATSGVSSYNEQFF.

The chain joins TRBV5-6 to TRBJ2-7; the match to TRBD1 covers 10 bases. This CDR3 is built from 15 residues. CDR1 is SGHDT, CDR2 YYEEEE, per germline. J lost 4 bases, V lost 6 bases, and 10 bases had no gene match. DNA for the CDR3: TGTGCCAGCACCCTCCGCAGGACAGGGGGGTACGAGCAGTACTTC. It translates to CASTLRRTGGYEQYF.

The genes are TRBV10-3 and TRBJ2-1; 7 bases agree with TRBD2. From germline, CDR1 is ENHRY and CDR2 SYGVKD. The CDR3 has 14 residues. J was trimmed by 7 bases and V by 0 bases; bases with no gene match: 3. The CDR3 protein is CAISESTRENEQFF. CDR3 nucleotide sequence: TGTGCCATCAGTGAGTCTACGCGGGAGAATGAGCAGTTCTTC.

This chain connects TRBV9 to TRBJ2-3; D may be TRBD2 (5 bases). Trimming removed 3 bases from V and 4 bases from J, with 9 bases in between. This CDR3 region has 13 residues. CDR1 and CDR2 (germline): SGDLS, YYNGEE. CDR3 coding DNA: TGTGCCAGCAGCGAGGTGGACTCAGATACGCAGTATTTT. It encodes CASSEVDSDTQYF.

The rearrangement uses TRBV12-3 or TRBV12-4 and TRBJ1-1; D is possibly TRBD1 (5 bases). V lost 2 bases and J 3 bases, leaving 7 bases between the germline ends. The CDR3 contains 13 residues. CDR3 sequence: CASSLKQDTEAFF. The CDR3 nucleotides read TGTGCCAGCAGTTTAAAACAGGACACTGAAGCTTTCTTT.

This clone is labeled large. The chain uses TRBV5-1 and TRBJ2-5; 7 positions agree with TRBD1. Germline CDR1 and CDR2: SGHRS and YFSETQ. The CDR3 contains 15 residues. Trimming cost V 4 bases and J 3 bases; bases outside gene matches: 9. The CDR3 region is CASSQWDSGKETQYF. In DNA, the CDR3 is TGCGCCAGCAGCCAGTGGGACAGTGGAAAAGAGACCCAGTACTTC.

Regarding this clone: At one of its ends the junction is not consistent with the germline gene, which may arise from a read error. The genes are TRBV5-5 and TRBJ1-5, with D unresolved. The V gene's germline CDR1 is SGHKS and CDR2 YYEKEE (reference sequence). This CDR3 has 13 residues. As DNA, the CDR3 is TGTGCCAGCAGCTTGATTAGCGATCAGCCCCAGCATTTT. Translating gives CASSLISDQPQHF. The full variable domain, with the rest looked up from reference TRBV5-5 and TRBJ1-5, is DAGVTQSPTHLIKTRGQQVTLRCSPISGHKSVSWYQQVLGQGPQFIFQYYEKEERGRGNFPDRFSARQFPNYSSELNVNALLLGDSALYLCASSLISDQPQHFGDGTRLSIL.

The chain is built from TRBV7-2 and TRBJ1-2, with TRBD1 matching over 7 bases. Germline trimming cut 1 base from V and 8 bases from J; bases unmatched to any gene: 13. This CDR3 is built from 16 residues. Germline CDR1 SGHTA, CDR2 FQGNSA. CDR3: CASSLVVTGFSMGYTF. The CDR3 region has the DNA TGTGCCAGCAGCTTAGTTGTGACAGGGTTTTCGATGGGCTACACCTTC. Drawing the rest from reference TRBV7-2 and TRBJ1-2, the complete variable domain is GAGVSQSPSNKVTEKGKDVELRCDPISGHTALYWYRQSLGQGLEFLIYFQGNSAPDKSGLPSDRFSAERTGGSVSTLTIQRTQQEDSAVYLCASSLVVTGFSMGYTFGSGTRLTVV.

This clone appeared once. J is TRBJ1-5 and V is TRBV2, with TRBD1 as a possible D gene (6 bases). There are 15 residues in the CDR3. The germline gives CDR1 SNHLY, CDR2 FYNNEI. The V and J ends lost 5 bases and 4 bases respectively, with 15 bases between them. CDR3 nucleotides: TGTGCCAGCAGTCTACGGACAGTTTTAAATCAGCCCCAGCATTTT. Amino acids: CASSLRTVLNQPQHF.

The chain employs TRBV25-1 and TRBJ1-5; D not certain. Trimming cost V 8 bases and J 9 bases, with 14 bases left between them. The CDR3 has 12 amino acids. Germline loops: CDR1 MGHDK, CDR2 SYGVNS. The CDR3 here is CASRLNLGPQHF. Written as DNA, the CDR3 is TGTGCCAGCCGACTTAACCTCGGGCCCCAGCATTTT.

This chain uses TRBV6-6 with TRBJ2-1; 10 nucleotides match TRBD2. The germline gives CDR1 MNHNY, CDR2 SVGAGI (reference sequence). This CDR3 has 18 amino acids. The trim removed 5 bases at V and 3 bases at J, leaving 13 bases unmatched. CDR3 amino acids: CASSRLPTSGTYYNEQFF. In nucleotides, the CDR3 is TGTGCCAGCAGTCGCCTCCCCACTAGCGGGACATACTACAATGAGCAGTTCTTC.

CDR3 coding DNA: TGTGCCAGCAGCCCAAAAAAAGGGACTAGTTGGGAGACCCAGTACTTC. This encodes CASSPKKGTSWETQYF. The V and J genes are TRBV5-4 and TRBJ2-5; TRBD2 matches 8 bases. The germline V gene has CDR1 SGHNT and CDR2 YYREEE (reference sequence). V lost 4 bases, J lost 5 bases, and 13 bases stayed unmatched. The CDR3 is made up of 16 amino acids.

Written as DNA, the CDR3 is TGTGCCAGCAGCTTGGACAGGGTAAGGACTGAAGCTTTCTTT. Translating gives CASSLDRVRTEAFF. This chain links TRBV5-5 with TRBJ1-1; the D gene is possibly TRBD1 (6 bases). This CDR3 is 14 amino acids long. V was shortened by 0 bases and J by 5 bases, with 11 bases between the two germline ends. Germline V lookup: CDR1 SGHKS, CDR2 YYEKEE (reference sequence).

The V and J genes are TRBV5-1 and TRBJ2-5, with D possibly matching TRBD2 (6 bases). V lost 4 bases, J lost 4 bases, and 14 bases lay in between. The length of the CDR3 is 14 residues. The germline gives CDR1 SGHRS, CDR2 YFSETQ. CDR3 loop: CASSLGDFSETQYF. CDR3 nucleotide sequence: TGCGCCAGCAGCCTGGGGGACTTTTCAGAGACCCAGTACTTC.

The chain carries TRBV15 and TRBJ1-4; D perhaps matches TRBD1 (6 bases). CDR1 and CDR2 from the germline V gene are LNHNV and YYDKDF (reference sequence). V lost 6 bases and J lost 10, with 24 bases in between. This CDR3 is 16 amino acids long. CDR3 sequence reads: CATSFRQAGLLGKLFF. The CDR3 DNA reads TGTGCCACCAGTTTCAGACAGGCCGGATTGTTAGGAAAACTGTTTTTT.

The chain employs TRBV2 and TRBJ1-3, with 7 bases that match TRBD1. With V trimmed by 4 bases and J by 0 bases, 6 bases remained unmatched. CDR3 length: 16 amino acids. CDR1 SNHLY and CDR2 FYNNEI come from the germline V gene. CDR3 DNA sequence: TGTGCCAGCAGTGTGGGGGCAGGGGGCTCTGGAAACACCATATATTTT. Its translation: CASSVGAGGSGNTIYF.

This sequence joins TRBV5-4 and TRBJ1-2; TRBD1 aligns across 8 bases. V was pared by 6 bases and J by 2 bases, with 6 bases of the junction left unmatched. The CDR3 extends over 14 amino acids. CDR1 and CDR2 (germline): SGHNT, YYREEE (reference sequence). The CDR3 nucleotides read TGTGCCAGCACCCCGGGACAGGTGAACTATGGCTACACCTTC. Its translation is CASTPGQVNYGYTF.

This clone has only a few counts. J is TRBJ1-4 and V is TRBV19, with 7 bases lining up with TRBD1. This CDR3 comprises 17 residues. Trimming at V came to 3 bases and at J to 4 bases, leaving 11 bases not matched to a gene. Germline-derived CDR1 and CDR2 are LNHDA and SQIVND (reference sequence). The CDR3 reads CASSIGTASNYNEKLFF. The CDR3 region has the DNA TGTGCCAGTAGTATCGGGACAGCGAGCAACTATAATGAAAAACTGTTTTTT.